This is a list of T cell receptor beta chains from one sample in a study of PD-L1 blockade in urothelial cancer. Produced via immunoSEQ multiplex PCR; TCRdb's table is partial and in-frame only. The sample records approximately 2,300 clones, 37% being singletons. The sequences come from tumor tissue, collected before atezolizumab (anti-PD-L1) treatment. The receptors were sampled from a man aged 55 to 69 with urothelial cancer. CDR3s include the opening cysteine and the closing phenylalanine or tryptophan. Each record gives: D gene, V gene, J gene, clone size, CDR3 protein, CDR3 DNA. The D gene is left open where the match is weak. Clone size is not always given. Where it is, it says once, few, many or a class for expanded clones.

TRBD2	TRBV11-3	TRBJ2-3	few	CASSSGTSGRDTQYF	TGTGCCAGCAGCTCCGGGACTAGCGGGAGGGATACGCAGTATTTT
NA	TRBV6-8	TRBJ1-3	few	CTSSSPSGLGNTIYF	TGTACCAGCAGTTCCCCATCGGGGCTTGGAAACACCATATATTTT
NA	TRBV6-8	TRBJ2-1	few	CASILFGGSYNEQFF	TGTGCCAGCATTCTTTTTGGAGGGTCCTACAATGAGCAGTTCTTC
TRBD1	TRBV6-8	TRBJ1-3	large	CASRKDRGPGNTIYF	TGTGCCAGCAGAAAAGACAGGGGGCCTGGAAACACCATATATTTT
NA	TRBV29-1	TRBJ2-2	NA	CSVESVITGELFF	TGCAGCGTAGAATCAGTTATCACCGGGGAGCTGTTTTTT
NA	TRBV15	TRBJ2-1	few	CATSTGTGYNEQFF	TGTGCCACCAGCACGGGGACCGGGTACAATGAGCAGTTCTTC
TRBD2	TRBV29-1	TRBJ2-2	NA	CSALTSGANTGELFF	TGCAGCGCGCTGACTAGCGGAGCGAACACCGGGGAGCTGTTTTTT
TRBD2	TRBV11-3	TRBJ2-3	few	CASSLGLAGLWETQYF	TGTGCCAGCAGCTTGGGACTAGCGGGCCTTTGGGAGACGCAGTATTTT
TRBD2	TRBV7-2	TRBJ2-1	medium-sized	CASSLAGGNEQFF	TGTGCTAGCAGCTTAGCCGGGGGGAATGAGCAGTTCTTC
NA	TRBV11-3	TRBJ2-2	few	CASSRDSPNTGELFF	TGTGCCAGCAGCCGGGACTCCCCGAACACCGGGGAGCTGTTTTTT
TRBD1	TRBV6-8	TRBJ1-1	NA	CAIRRGQGDTEAFF	TGTGCCATCAGACGAGGACAGGGCGACACTGAAGCTTTCTTT
TRBD2	TRBV11-3	TRBJ2-4	few	CASSLGRGEVKNIQYF	TGTGCCAGCAGCTTAGGGCGGGGGGAAGTCAAAAACATTCAGTACTTC
NA	TRBV29-1	TRBJ2-4	NA	CSVDLGQMGAKNIQYF	TGCAGCGTTGATTTAGGACAAATGGGGGCCAAAAACATTCAGTACTTC
NA	TRBV11-3	TRBJ2-2	medium-sized	CASSLVPSLAGELFF	TGTGCCAGCAGCTTAGTGCCTAGCCTCGCCGGGGAGCTGTTTTTT
NA	TRBV9	TRBJ2-7	NA	CASSEEYPYNEQYF	TGTGCCAGCAGTGAGGAGTACCCCTATAACGAGCAGTACTTC
TRBD2	TRBV11-3	TRBJ2-1	few	CASSSRLAGGVMDNEQFF	TGTGCCAGCAGCTCCCGGCTAGCGGGGGGGGTGATGGACAATGAGCAGTTCTTC
TRBD1	TRBV11-3	TRBJ2-7	NA	CASSLAGTATYEQYF	TGTGCCAGCAGCTTGGCCGGGACAGCGACCTACGAGCAGTACTTC
NA	TRBV7-4	TRBJ2-3	few	CASSRQRTSTDTQYF	TGTGCCAGCAGTCGACAACGTACTAGCACAGATACGCAGTATTTT
NA	TRBV11-3	TRBJ2-7	medium-sized	CASSLSGAGYEQYF	TGTGCCAGCAGCTTATCGGGTGCGGGTTACGAGCAGTACTTC
TRBD2	TRBV6-8	TRBJ2-3	medium-sized	CASSRTSADTQYF	TGTGCCAGCAGTCGGACTAGCGCAGATACGCAGTATTTT
NA	TRBV15	TRBJ1-3	NA	CATSRGGVGNTIYF	TGTGCCACCAGCAGAGGAGGGGTCGGAAACACCATATATTTT
NA	TRBV6-8	TRBJ1-2	medium-sized	CASSYSAGAGFNYGYTF	TGTGCCAGCAGTTACTCTGCCGGGGCAGGGTTTAACTATGGCTACACCTTC
NA	TRBV19	TRBJ2-2	NA	CASSNWGGELFF	TGTGCCAGTAGTAACTGGGGCGGGGAGCTGTTTTTT
NA	TRBV5-1	TRBJ2-7	NA	CASSLDPRGLLEQYF	TGCGCCAGCAGCTTGGACCCCAGGGGCCTCCTCGAGCAGTACTTC
NA	TRBV2	TRBJ2-1	NA	CASGGAREDPDPLYNEQFF	TGTGCCAGCGGGGGGGCTAGGGAGGATCCTGACCCTCTCTACAATGAGCAGTTCTTC
TRBD1	TRBV11-3	TRBJ1-1	medium-sized	CASSSRTGVNTEAFF	TGTGCCAGCAGCTCCCGGACAGGAGTGAACACTGAAGCTTTCTTT
NA	TRBV6-8	TRBJ1-3	NA	CASSYGADTIYF	TGTGCCAGCAGTTACGGGGCGGACACCATATATTTT
NA	TRBV9	TRBJ2-7	NA	CASSATPTSGYEQYF	TGTGCCAGCAGCGCCACCCCTACCTCAGGTTACGAGCAGTACTTC
TRBD2	TRBV28	TRBJ2-1	large	CASSFLAGGNNEQFF	TGTGCCAGCAGTTTCCTAGCGGGAGGGAACAATGAGCAGTTCTTC
TRBD2	TRBV18	TRBJ2-3	NA	CASSPGSGGISTDTQYF	TGTGCCAGCTCACCGGGTAGCGGGGGGATCAGCACAGATACGCAGTATTTT
NA	TRBV11-3	TRBJ2-2	medium-sized	CASSLSGLAGELFF	TGTGCCAGCAGCTTGTCCGGGCTCGCCGGGGAGCTGTTTTTT
NA	TRBV28	TRBJ2-7	NA	CASSPPWRPYEQYF	TGTGCCAGCAGTCCCCCATGGAGGCCCTACGAGCAGTACTTC
NA	TRBV9	TRBJ1-1	few	CASSSQGPFSTEAFF	TGTGCCAGCAGTTCCCAGGGGCCTTTTAGCACTGAAGCTTTCTTT
NA	TRBV19	TRBJ2-1	NA	CASSIAPPIAASSYNEQFF	TGTGCCAGTAGTATTGCCCCCCCTATAGCGGCTAGCTCCTACAATGAGCAGTTCTTC
NA	TRBV28	TRBJ1-3	NA	CASRSRAADTIYF	TGTGCCAGCAGGTCCAGGGCAGCGGACACCATATATTTT
NA	TRBV6-8	TRBJ2-3	few	CATSPGQTREGQYF	TGTGCCACCAGCCCTGGACAGACCCGAGAGGGGCAGTATTTT
TRBD1	TRBV25-1	TRBJ1-1	NA	CASSEWGTANTEAFF	TGTGCCAGCAGTGAATGGGGGACAGCGAACACTGAAGCTTTCTTT
NA	TRBV29-1	TRBJ1-2	few	CSVGTDGYGYTF	TGCAGCGTTGGGACCGATGGGTATGGCTACACCTTC
TRBD1	TRBV18	TRBJ1-1	NA	CASRTGFLDTEAFF	TGTGCCAGCCGGACAGGATTTCTTGACACTGAAGCTTTTTTT
NA	TRBV19	TRBJ2-2	NA	CASKKRSQSGKLFF	TGTGCCAGTAAAAAAAGAAGTCAATCCGGGAAGCTATTTTTT
NA	TRBV5-1	TRBJ1-1	few	CASSPTGGALEAFF	TGCGCCAGCAGCCCAACCGGGGGGGCGCTTGAAGCTTTCTTT
NA	TRBV19	TRBJ1-5	NA	CASSTGARQPQHF	TGTGCCAGTAGTACGGGGGCGCGTCAGCCCCAGCATTTT
NA	TRBV30	TRBJ1-1	NA	CAWSGTVNTEAFF	TGTGCCTGGAGTGGGACGGTGAACACTGAAGCTTTCTTT
NA	TRBV11-3	TRBJ2-7	large	CASSSEGTPYEQYF	TGTGCCAGCAGCTCTGAGGGGACCCCCTACGAGCAGTACTTC
TRBD2	TRBV28	TRBJ2-2	NA	CASSFAGGVRELFF	TGTGCCAGCAGTTTCGCGGGGGGGGTGCGGGAGCTGTTTTTT
TRBD1	TRBV9	TRBJ1-1	few	CASSVTGDSEAFF	TGTGCCAGCAGCGTTACAGGGGACTCTGAAGCTTTCTTT
NA	TRBV5-1	TRBJ1-3	NA	CASSPPGHSGTIYF	TGCGCCAGCAGCCCCCCCGGGCACTCGGGCACCATATATTTT